These 25 T cell receptor beta chains share one sample of origin, sequenced in a study of T cells after yellow fever vaccination. TCRdb fed the 5' RACE reads into MiXCR, producing one record per CDR3 protein. The table records over 35,000 distinct CDR3 sequences, around 6.8% of them present only once. The input for sequencing was PBMCs, either bulk or a sorted T-cell subset (CD4+, CD8+, memory, or dextramer-sorted; not recorded which), taken 45 days after the yellow fever booster vaccination. The origin of the receptors is a man aged 30 to 45 who received the YFV17D yellow fever vaccine.

This clonotype was seen many times. This rearrangement joins TRBV5-6 to TRBJ2-5, with D uncertain. The CDR3 contains 13 residues. V dropped 4 bases and J dropped 7 bases, with 14 bases sitting between them. The germline V gene encodes CDR1 SGHDT and CDR2 YYEEEE. CDR3 DNA: TGTGCCAGCAGCCGGCAGGAAGTCTGGACCCAGTACTTC. This codes for CASSRQEVWTQYF.

In this sample, this clonotype is hyperexpanded (1% or more). The V gene is TRBV5-1, the J gene TRBJ2-1; D is unresolved. CDR3 length equals 11 residues. The germline V gene has CDR1 SGHRS and CDR2 YFSETQ. V dropped 4 bases and J dropped 5 bases, with 4 bases sitting between them. CDR3 loop: CASSGNNEQFF. The DNA of the CDR3 is TGCGCCAGCAGCGGAAACAATGAGCAGTTCTTC.

Comments on this clonotype: One end of the junction does not line up with germline, which may come from a read error. CDR3 protein: CASSHSAETQYF. Here the CDR3 DNA reads TGTGCCAGCAGCCATTCTGCAGAAACGCAGTATTTT. V gene TRBV7-6 combines with J gene TRBJ2-3, with D unresolved. Germline V CDR1 and CDR2: SGHVS, FNYEAQ. The CDR3 sequence is 12 residues long. The variable domain in full, with the rest retrieved from reference TRBV7-6 and TRBJ2-3, is GAGVSQSPRYKVTKRGQDVALRCDPISGHVSLYWYRQALGQGPEFLTYFNYEAQQDKSGLPNDRFSAERPEGSISTLTIQRTEQRDSAMYRCASSHSAETQYFGPGTRLTVL.

This clonotype was detected many times. J is TRBJ2-7 and V is TRBV12-3 or TRBV12-4; 11 positions agree with TRBD1. The CDR3 totals 12 residues. V shed 8 bases and J 9 bases; nucleotides not matched to a gene: 6. The CDR3 loop is CASGRDRGGQYF. CDR3 coding DNA: TGTGCCAGCGGAAGGGACAGGGGGGGGCAGTACTTC.

This clonotype occurred many times. Written as DNA, the CDR3 is TGTGCCACCAGCAGAGAGGGAATAGGCGAGCAGTACTTC. Translation: CATSREGIGEQYF. V usage is TRBV15 and J usage is TRBJ2-7; D gene uncertain. Per germline, CDR1 LNHNV and CDR2 YYDKDF (reference sequence). The CDR3 has 13 amino acids. V lost 0 bases to trimming and J lost 6 bases, with 9 bases between them. Complete variable domain (other parts from reference TRBV15 and TRBJ2-7): DAMVIQNPRYQVTQFGKPVTLSCSQTLNHNVMYWYQQKSSQAPKLLFHYYDKDFNNEADTPDNFQSRRPNTSFCFLDIRSPGLGDTAMYLCATSREGIGEQYFGPGTRLTVT.

This clonotype was observed a handful of times. This chain links TRBV18 with TRBJ2-5, with 7 nucleotides matching TRBD2. Trimming cost V 1 base and J 4 bases; bases outside gene matches: 6. Germline V CDR1 and CDR2: KGHSH, LQKENI. The CDR3 is 15 residues long. CDR3 sequence (DNA): TGTGCCAGCTCACCACGTTCGGGGGAGGGAGAGACCCAGTACTTC. This encodes CASSPRSGEGETQYF.

The chain recombines TRBV30 with TRBJ2-7; tentative D call: TRBD1 (7 bases). Between the trimmed V and J ends, which lost 1 base and 6 bases, there was a span of 13 bases. This CDR3 is built from 13 residues. Per the germline V gene, CDR1 is GTSNPN and CDR2 is SVGIG (reference sequence). The CDR3 sequence is CAWSGRQGGEQYF. The CDR3 bases are TGTGCCTGGAGTGGAAGACAGGGAGGCGAGCAGTACTTC. The full variable domain, its missing parts supplied by reference TRBV30 and TRBJ2-7, is SQTIHQWPATLVQPVGSPLSLECTVEGTSNPNLYWYRQAAGRGLQLLFYSVGIGQISSEVPQNLSASRPQDRQFILSSKKLLLSDSGFYLCAWSGRQGGEQYFGPGTRLTVT.

Many counts were recorded for this clonotype. The chain couples TRBV6-1 to TRBJ2-2, with D unresolved. V was cut by 6 bases and J by 5 bases, with 4 bases left in between. CDR1 and CDR2 (germline): MNHNS, SASEGT. The CDR3 spans 11 residues. The CDR3 region has the DNA TGTGCCAGCAGATTTACCGGGGAGCTGTTTTTT. Amino acid sequence: CASRFTGELFF.

This clonotype has at least ten counts. The rearrangement links TRBV24-1 to TRBJ2-1, with 10 positions matching TRBD1. The CDR3 consists of 14 residues. The germline V gene encodes CDR1 KGHDR and CDR2 SFDVKD. The V and J ends lost 8 bases and 8 bases, in that order; junction bases with no gene match: 8. In DNA, the CDR3 is TGTGCCACCAAACCGGGACAGGGGCGGGATGAGCAGTTCTTC. Translated: CATKPGQGRDEQFF.

The chain uses TRBV5-1 and TRBJ1-1; no clear D gene. CDR1 is SGHRS and CDR2 is YFSETQ in the germline V gene. This CDR3 comprises 14 residues. V was clipped by 4 bases and J by 1 base, with 11 bases between them. CDR3 residues: CASSRNPQNTEAFF. In DNA form, the CDR3 reads TGCGCCAGCAGCCGAAACCCACAGAACACTGAAGCTTTCTTT.

V is TRBV20-1 and J is TRBJ2-7, with TRBD2 as a possible D gene (5 bases). This CDR3 is 14 amino acids long. V lost 7 bases and J lost 0, with 16 bases in between. Germline-derived CDR1 and CDR2 are DFQATT and SNEGSKA (reference sequence). CDR3 amino acids: CSVQRVGSSYEQYF. CDR3 nucleotides: TGCAGTGTCCAGAGGGTGGGAAGCTCCTACGAGCAGTACTTC.

The chain couples TRBV30 to TRBJ2-3; no reliable D call. In germline, CDR1 is GTSNPN, CDR2 SVGIG (reference sequence). This CDR3 has 14 amino acids. V lost 4 bases to trimming and J lost 6 bases, with 17 bases between them. DNA of the CDR3: TGTGCCTGGACCACGGGTCTCACGGGTGATACGCAGTATTTT. This sequence encodes CAWTTGLTGDTQYF.

V gene TRBV11-2 combines with J gene TRBJ2-1; D call uncertain. Trimming cost V 1 base and J 12 bases, with 7 bases left between them. The V gene's germline CDR1 is SGHAT and CDR2 FQNNGV. There are 11 residues in the CDR3. Here the CDR3 reads CASSLVGVQFF. CDR3 nucleotides: TGTGCCAGCAGCTTAGTAGGCGTGCAGTTCTTC.

This clonotype was detected only a few times. The chain uses TRBV27 and TRBJ2-1; 10 bases line up with TRBD1. This CDR3 contains 15 residues. CDR1 is MNHEY and CDR2 is SMNVEV in the germline V gene (reference sequence). J gave up 0 bases and V 6 bases, and 2 bases lay outside the gene matches. The CDR3 coding sequence is TGTGCCAGCAGACGGACAGGGGGCTCCTACAATGAGCAGTTCTTC. Translation: CASRRTGGSYNEQFF.

Many counts were recorded for this clonotype. The V call is TRBV7-8, the J call TRBJ2-1; D ambiguous. V was shortened by 0 bases and J by 3 bases, with 15 bases between the two germline ends. The CDR3 extends over 17 amino acids. Germline V gene sequence: CDR1 SGHVS, CDR2 FQNEAQ. This CDR3 is CASSLAERRLYYNEQFF. CDR3 bases: TGTGCCAGCAGCTTAGCGGAACGGCGGTTATACTACAATGAGCAGTTCTTC.

In this sample, this clonotype turned up many times. The chain is built from TRBV10-2 and TRBJ2-6, with D unresolved. Trimming stripped 5 bases from V and 2 bases from J, with 13 bases between. The CDR3 is 16 amino acids. Germline lookup yields CDR1 WSHSY and CDR2 SAAADI. The CDR3 protein is CASSPDILPGANVLTF. In nucleotides, the CDR3 is TGCGCCAGCAGTCCGGATATACTTCCTGGGGCCAACGTCCTGACTTTC.

This clonotype was picked up a small number of times. V and J are TRBV7-2 and TRBJ2-7, with a tentative D call TRBD2 (6 bases). CDR1 is SGHTA and CDR2 is FQGNSA in the germline V gene. The CDR3 runs to 15 residues. V was cut by 7 bases and J by 0 bases, with 16 bases left in between. In DNA form, the CDR3 reads TGTGCCAGCACACTAGCCCCCATGAGCTCCTACGAGCAGTACTTC. Amino acids: CASTLAPMSSYEQYF.

The CDR3 region is CSAGRGLLHNEQFF. CDR3 bases: TGCAGTGCCGGGAGGGGCCTACTACACAATGAGCAGTTCTTC. This rearrangement joins TRBV20-1 to TRBJ2-1, with TRBD2 identical over 8 bases. Unmatched junction bases numbered 9, after V lost 6 bases and J lost 5 bases. The CDR3 loop spans 14 amino acids. Germline V CDR1 and CDR2: DFQATT, SNEGSKA (reference sequence).

This clonotype was observed many times. The chain has TRBV28 and TRBJ1-4; TRBD1 agrees at 7 bases. With 5 bases clipped from V and 4 bases from J, the junction kept 7 bases outside the gene matches. CDR1 and CDR2 from the germline V gene are MDHEN and SYDVKM. CDR3 size: 15 residues. CDR3: CASSVGGTVNEKLFF. CDR3 DNA: TGTGCCAGCAGTGTTGGAGGGACAGTTAATGAAAAACTGTTTTTT. The whole variable domain, filled in from reference TRBV28 and TRBJ1-4, reads DVKVTQSSRYLVKRTGEKVFLECVQDMDHENMFWYRQDPGLGLRLIYFSYDVKMKEKGDIPEGYSVSREKKERFSLILESASTNQTSMYLCASSVGGTVNEKLFFGSGTQLSVL.

This clonotype was seen many times. The gene calls are TRBV7-9 and TRBJ2-3, with 7 bases matching TRBD2. V was clipped by 1 base and J by 9 bases; unmatched bases: 10. Per the germline V gene, CDR1 is SEHNR and CDR2 is FQNEAQ (reference sequence). This CDR3 comprises 15 residues. The CDR3 DNA reads TGTGCCAGCAGCTTAGGGTCTGCGGGAGAGGGCACGCAGTATTTT. The encoded protein is CASSLGSAGEGTQYF.

This clonotype was found a few times. This sequence joins TRBV5-6 and TRBJ2-1; unclear D gene. Germline V gene sequence: CDR1 SGHDT, CDR2 YYEEEE. The CDR3 consists of 14 residues. The V and J ends lost 1 base and 0 bases respectively, with 5 bases between them. The CDR3: CASSLPSSYNEQFF. The CDR3 nucleotides are TGTGCCAGCAGCTTGCCCAGCTCCTACAATGAGCAGTTCTTC.

The chain links TRBV5-1 to TRBJ1-2; D call uncertain. The CDR3 is made up of 14 amino acids. CDR1 SGHRS and CDR2 YFSETQ come from the germline V gene. V dropped 0 bases and J dropped 1 base, with 7 bases sitting between them. CDR3 coding DNA: TGCGCCAGCAGCTTGGACGGTAGTAACTATGGCTACACCTTC. Encoded protein: CASSLDGSNYGYTF. Together with reference TRBV5-1 and TRBJ1-2, the CDR3 gives the full variable domain: KAGVTQTPRYLIKTRGQQVTLSCSPISGHRSVSWYQQTPGQGLQFLFEYFSETQRNKGNFPGRFSGRQFSNSRSEMNVSTLELGDSALYLCASSLDGSNYGYTFGSGTRLTVV.

The sample holds many counts of this clonotype. V usage is TRBV11-2 and J usage is TRBJ2-1, with 8 positions matching TRBD1. With V trimmed by 4 bases and J by 0 bases, 2 bases remained unmatched. The germline V gene encodes CDR1 SGHAT and CDR2 FQNNGV. This CDR3 contains 15 residues. CDR3 protein: CASSSDRGSYNEQFF. The CDR3 DNA reads as TGTGCCAGCAGCTCCGACAGGGGCTCCTACAATGAGCAGTTCTTC.

This clonotype was seen ten or more times. The chain combines TRBV20-1 with TRBJ2-1, with 8 nucleotides matching TRBD2. Germline V lookup: CDR1 DFQATT, CDR2 SNEGSKA (reference sequence). The CDR3 is 14 residues long. The junction had 4 bases not matched to a gene; V was cut back by 2 bases and J by 4 bases. The CDR3 DNA sequence: TGCAGTGCTAGATTTGGGACTAGTTACAATGAGCAGTTCTTC. Translating it yields CSARFGTSYNEQFF.

This clonotype was detected ten times or more. V is TRBV24-1 and J is TRBJ2-1; D gene ambiguous. Germline loops: CDR1 KGHDR, CDR2 SFDVKD. The CDR3 has 11 amino acids. The germline V and J ends were trimmed by 4 bases and 13 bases, with 10 bases remaining between them. The CDR3: CATSEYGSQFF. The CDR3 coding sequence is TGTGCCACCAGTGAGTATGGAAGTCAGTTCTTC.